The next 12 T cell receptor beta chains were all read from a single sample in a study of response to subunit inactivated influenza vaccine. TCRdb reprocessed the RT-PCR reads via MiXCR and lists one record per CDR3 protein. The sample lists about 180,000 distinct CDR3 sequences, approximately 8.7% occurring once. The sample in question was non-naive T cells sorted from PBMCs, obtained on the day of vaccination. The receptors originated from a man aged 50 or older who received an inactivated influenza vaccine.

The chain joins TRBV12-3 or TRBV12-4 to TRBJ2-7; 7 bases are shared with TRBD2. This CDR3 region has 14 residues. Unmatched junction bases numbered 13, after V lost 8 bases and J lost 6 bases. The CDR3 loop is CASLGQRGRSEQYF. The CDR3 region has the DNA TGTGCCAGCCTGGGGCAGCGGGGTAGGAGCGAGCAGTACTTC.

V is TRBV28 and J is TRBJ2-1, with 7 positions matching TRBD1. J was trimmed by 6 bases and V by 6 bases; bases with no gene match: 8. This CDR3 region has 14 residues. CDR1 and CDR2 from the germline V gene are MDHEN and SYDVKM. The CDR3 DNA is TGTGCCAGCAGATCCTCGGGACAGTTCAATGAGCAGTTCTTC. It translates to CASRSSGQFNEQFF.

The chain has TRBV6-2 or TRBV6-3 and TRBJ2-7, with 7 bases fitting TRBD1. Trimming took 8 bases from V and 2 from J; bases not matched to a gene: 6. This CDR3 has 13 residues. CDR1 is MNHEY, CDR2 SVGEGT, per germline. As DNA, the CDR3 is TGTGCCAGCTTCCGGGACAGTCCCTACGAGCAGTACTTC. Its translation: CASFRDSPYEQYF.

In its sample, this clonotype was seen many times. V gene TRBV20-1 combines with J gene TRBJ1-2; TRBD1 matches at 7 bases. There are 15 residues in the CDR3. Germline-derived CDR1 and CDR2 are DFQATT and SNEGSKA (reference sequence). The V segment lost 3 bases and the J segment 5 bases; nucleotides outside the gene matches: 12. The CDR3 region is CSARDPGQLGYGYTF. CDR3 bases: TGCAGTGCTAGGGATCCGGGACAGCTTGGTTATGGCTACACCTTC.

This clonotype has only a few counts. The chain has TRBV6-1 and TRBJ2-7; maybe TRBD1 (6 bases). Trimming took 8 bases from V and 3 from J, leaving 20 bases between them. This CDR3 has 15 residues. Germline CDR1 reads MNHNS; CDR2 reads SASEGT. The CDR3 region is CASGLDRQLDYEQYF. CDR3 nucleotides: TGTGCCAGCGGTCTGGACAGACAACTGGACTACGAGCAGTACTTC.

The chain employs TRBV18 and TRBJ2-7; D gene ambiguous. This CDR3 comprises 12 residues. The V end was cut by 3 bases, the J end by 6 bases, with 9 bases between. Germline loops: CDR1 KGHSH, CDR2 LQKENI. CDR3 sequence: CASSPGPLEQYF. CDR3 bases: TGTGCCAGCTCACCCGGCCCCCTCGAGCAGTACTTC. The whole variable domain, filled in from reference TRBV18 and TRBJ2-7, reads NAGVMQNPRHLVRRRGQEARLRCSPMKGHSHVYWYRQLPEEGLKFMVYLQKENIIDESGMPKERFSAEFPKEGPSILRIQQVVRGDSAAYFCASSPGPLEQYFGPGTRLTVT.

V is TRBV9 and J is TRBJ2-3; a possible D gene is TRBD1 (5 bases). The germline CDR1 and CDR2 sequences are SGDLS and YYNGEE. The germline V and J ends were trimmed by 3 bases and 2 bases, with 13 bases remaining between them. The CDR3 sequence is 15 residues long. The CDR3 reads CASSASQGFTDTQYF. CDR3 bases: TGTGCCAGCAGCGCCTCTCAGGGTTTCACAGATACGCAGTATTTT. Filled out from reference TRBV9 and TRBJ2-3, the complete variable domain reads DSGVTQTPKHLITATGQRVTLRCSPRSGDLSVYWYQQSLDQGLQFLIQYYNGEERAKGNILERFSAQQFPDLHSELNLSSLELGDSALYFCASSASQGFTDTQYFGPGTRLTVL.

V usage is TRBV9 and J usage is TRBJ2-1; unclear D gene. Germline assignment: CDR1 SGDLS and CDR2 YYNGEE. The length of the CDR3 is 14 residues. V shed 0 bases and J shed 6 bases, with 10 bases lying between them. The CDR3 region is CASSVEVELNEQFF. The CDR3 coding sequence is TGTGCCAGCAGCGTAGAAGTAGAGCTCAATGAGCAGTTCTTC.

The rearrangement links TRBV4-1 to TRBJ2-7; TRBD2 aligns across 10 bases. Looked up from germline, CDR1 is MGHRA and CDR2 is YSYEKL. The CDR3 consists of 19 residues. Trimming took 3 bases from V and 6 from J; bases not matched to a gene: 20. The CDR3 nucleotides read TGCGCCAGCAGCCAGGGCGCGGCTAGCGGGGGCCCAACGACGCTCGAGCAGTACTTC. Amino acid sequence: CASSQGAASGGPTTLEQYF.

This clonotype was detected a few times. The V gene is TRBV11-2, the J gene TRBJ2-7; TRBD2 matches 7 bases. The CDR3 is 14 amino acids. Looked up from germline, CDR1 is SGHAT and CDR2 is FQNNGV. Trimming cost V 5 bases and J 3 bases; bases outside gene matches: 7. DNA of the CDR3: TGTGCCAGCAGCCTCAAAGCGGGAATCTACGAGCAGTACTTC. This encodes CASSLKAGIYEQYF.

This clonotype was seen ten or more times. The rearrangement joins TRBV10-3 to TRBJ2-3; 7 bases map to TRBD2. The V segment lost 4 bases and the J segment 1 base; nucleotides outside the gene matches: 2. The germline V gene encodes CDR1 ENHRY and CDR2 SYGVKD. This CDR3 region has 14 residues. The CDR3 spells CAISAGRRTDTQYF. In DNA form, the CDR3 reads TGTGCCATCAGTGCCGGGAGGCGCACAGATACGCAGTATTTT.

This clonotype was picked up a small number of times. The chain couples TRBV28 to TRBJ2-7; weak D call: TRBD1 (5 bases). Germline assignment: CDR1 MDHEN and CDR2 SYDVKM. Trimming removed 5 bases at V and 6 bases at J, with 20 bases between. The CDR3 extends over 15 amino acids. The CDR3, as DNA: TGTGCCAGCAGTCCCCCCGAAGGGGTGGGTCTCGAGCAGTACTTC. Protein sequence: CASSPPEGVGLEQYF.